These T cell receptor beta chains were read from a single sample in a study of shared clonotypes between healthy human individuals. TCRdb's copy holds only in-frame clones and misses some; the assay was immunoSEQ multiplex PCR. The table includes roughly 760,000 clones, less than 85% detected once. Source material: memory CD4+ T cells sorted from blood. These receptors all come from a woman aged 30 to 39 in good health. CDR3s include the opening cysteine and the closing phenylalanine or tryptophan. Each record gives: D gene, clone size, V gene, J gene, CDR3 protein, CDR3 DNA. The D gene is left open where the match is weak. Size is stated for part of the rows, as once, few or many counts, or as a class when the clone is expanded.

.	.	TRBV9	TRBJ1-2	CASSVGGERSGYTF	TGTGCCAGCAGCGTAGGTGGGGAGCGAAGTGGCTACACCTTC
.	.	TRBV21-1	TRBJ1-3	CASSKAVRWGDTIYF	TGTGCCAGCAGCAAAGCGGTACGCTGGGGCGACACCATATATTTT
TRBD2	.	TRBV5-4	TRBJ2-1	CASSLRLAAYNEQFF	TGTGCCAGCAGCTTGAGACTAGCGGCCTACAATGAGCAGTTCTTC
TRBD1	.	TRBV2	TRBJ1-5	CASLGQGSLGNQPQHF	TGTGCCAGCTTGGGACAGGGCTCTCTCGGCAATCAGCCCCAGCATTTT
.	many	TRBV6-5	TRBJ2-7	CASSPGVAAVNEQYF	TGTGCCAGCAGTCCCGGGGTAGCGGCAGTCAACGAGCAGTACTTC
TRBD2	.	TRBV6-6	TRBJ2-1	CASSTGTSGEQFF	TGTGCCAGCAGTACGGGGACTAGCGGTGAGCAGTTCTTC
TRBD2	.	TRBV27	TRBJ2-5	CASSLSGRAGETQYF	TGTGCCAGCAGTTTATCGGGGAGGGCTGGAGAGACCCAGTACTTC
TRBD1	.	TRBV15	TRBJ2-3	CATSRDRPDRGPVGPSDTQYF	TGTGCCACCAGCAGAGATCGTCCGGACAGGGGGCCCGTCGGGCCATCAGATACGCAGTATTTT
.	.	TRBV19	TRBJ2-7	CASKSSSYEQYF	TGTGCCAGTAAATCGAGCTCCTACGAGCAGTACTTC
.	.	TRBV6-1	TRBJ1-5	CASSAQIVGNQPQHF	TGTGCCAGCAGTGCCCAGATTGTAGGCAATCAGCCCCAGCATTTT
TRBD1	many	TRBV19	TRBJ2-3	CASGQVTDTQYF	TGTGCCAGTGGACAGGTGACAGATACGCAGTATTTT
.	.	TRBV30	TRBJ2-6	CAWRINANVLTF	TGTGCCTGGAGGATTAACGCCAACGTCCTGACTTTC
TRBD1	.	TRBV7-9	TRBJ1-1	CASIKFGQGVSGNTEAFF	TGTGCCAGCATCAAATTTGGACAGGGCGTTTCGGGCAACACTGAAGCTTTCTTT
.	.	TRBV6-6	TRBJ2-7	CASRPQNSASYEQYF	TGTGCCAGCAGACCACAGAACTCGGCCTCCTACGAGCAGTACTTC
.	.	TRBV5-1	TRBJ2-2	CASSFGTTAGELFF	TGCGCCAGCAGCTTCGGGACAACCGCCGGGGAGCTGTTTTTT
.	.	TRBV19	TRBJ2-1	CASSIEDPLRAKQFF	TGTGCCAGTAGTATAGAAGACCCTCTCAGGGCGAAGCAGTTCTTC
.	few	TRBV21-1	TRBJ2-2	CASSPGGSDTGELFF	TGTGCCAGCAGCCCGGGTGGCTCAGACACCGGGGAGCTGTTTTTT
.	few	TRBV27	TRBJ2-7	CASGRGGQLSEQYF	TGTGCCAGCGGCCGAGGGGGGCAATTGTCCGAGCAGTACTTC
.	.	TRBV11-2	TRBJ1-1	CASTLGSQNTEAFF	TGTGCCAGCACCCTAGGGAGCCAGAACACTGAAGCTTTCTTT
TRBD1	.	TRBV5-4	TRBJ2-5	CASSFGTGPGETQYF	TGTGCCAGCAGCTTTGGGACAGGGCCGGGGGAGACCCAGTACTTC
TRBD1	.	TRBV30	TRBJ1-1	CAWSRQGRAEAFF	TGTGCCTGGAGTCGACAGGGAAGGGCTGAAGCTTTCTTT
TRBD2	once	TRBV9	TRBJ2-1	CASSVALAGGYNEQFF	TGTGCCAGCAGCGTAGCTCTAGCGGGAGGGTACAATGAGCAGTTCTTC
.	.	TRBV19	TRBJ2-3	CASSIEVSAGRTDTQYF	TGTGCCAGTAGTATAGAAGTCTCGGCAGGGCGGACAGATACGCAGTATTTT
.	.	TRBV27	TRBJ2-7	CASSRGFPSGPAQYF	TGTGCCAGCAGCAGGGGCTTTCCTAGCGGACCAGCTCAGTACTTC
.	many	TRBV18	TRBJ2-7	CASSPPGRLGSYEQYF	TGTGCCAGCTCACCCCCCGGCAGGTTGGGCTCCTACGAGCAGTACTTC
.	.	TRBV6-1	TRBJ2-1	CASSGQVEQFF	TGTGCCAGCAGTGGCCAGGTCGAGCAGTTCTTC
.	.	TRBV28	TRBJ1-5	CASSRGDTRNQPQHF	TGTGCCAGCAGTCGGGGGGACACTCGCAATCAGCCCCAGCATTTT